This entry is about one T cell receptor beta chain. In making TCR cDNA, 5'RACE template switching added a universal primer site and UMIs to it. TCRdb reprocessed the 5' RACE reads with MiXCR, giving one entry per CDR3 protein. The top ten clones hold roughly 17% of a sample with about 96,000 distinct CDR3 sequences, more than 7.5% of them seen once. The CDR3 is 13 residues long. Germline trimming cut 5 bases from V and 6 bases from J; bases unmatched to any gene: 6. The record originates from a study of T cells after yellow fever vaccination. Study conclusions and caveats: Post-booster repertoires again held most primary-vaccination clones (about 95% CD4, 85% to 90% CD8). Abundant clonotypes from the bulk population could get into FACS-sorted repertoires as contaminants.

This receptor was obtained from a man younger than 35 who received the YFV17D yellow fever vaccine. The material sequenced was CD8+ T cells not binding an NS4B(214-222) dextramer, sorted from PBMCs, taken around 14 days after the first yellow fever vaccination. V is TRBV12-3 or TRBV12-4 and J is TRBJ2-5; 7 bases map to TRBD2. The CDR3 bases are TGTGCCAGCAGTCCCCCGGGAGGAAAGACCCAGTACTTC. It translates to CASSPPGGKTQYF.